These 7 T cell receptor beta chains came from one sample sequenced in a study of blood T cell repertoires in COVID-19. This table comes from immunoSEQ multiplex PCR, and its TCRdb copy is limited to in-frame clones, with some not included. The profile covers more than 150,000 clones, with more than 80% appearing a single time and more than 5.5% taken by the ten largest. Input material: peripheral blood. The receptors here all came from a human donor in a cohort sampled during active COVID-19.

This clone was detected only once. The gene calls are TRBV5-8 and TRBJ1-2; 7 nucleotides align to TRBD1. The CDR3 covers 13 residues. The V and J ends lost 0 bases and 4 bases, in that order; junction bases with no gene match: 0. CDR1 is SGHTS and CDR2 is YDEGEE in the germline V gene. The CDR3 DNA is TGTGCCAGCAGCTTGGACAGGGGCTATGGCTACACCTTC. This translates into CASSLDRGYGYTF.

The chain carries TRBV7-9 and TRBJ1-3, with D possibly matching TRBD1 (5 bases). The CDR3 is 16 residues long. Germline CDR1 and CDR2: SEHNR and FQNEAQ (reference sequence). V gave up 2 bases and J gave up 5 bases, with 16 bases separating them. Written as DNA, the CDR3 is TGTGCCAGCAGCTTACCTAGGCGCAGGGTGCGAAACACCATATATTTT. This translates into CASSLPRRRVRNTIYF.

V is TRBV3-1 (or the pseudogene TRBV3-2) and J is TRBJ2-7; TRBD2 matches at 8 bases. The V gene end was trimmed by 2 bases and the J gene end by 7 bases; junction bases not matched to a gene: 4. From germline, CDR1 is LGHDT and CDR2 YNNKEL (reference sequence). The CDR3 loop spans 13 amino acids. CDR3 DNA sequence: TGTGCCAGCAGCCAAAACCCTAGCGGGGAGCAGTACTTC. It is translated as CASSQNPSGEQYF.

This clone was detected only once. Here the CDR3 reads CASSPVGREKLFF. CDR3 nucleotide sequence: TGTGCCAGCTCACCCGTTGGGAGGGAAAAACTGTTTTTT. This chain connects TRBV18 to TRBJ1-4; D uncertain. This CDR3 contains 13 residues. Looked up from germline, CDR1 is KGHSH and CDR2 is LQKENI. V was pared by 3 bases and J by 8 bases, with 10 bases between.

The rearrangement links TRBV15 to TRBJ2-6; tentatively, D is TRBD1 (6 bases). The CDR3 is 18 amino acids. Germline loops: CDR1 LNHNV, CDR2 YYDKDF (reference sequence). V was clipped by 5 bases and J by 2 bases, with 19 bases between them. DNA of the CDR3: TGTGCCACCAGCGGAGCGAATTACAGGGTGCCTGGGGCCAACGTCCTGACTTTC. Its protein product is CATSGANYRVPGANVLTF.

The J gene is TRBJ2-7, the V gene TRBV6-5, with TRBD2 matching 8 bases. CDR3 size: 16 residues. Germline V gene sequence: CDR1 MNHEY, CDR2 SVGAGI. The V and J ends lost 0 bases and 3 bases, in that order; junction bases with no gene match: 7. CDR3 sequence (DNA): TGTGCCAGCAGTTACTCCCCGGTAGCGGGGCTCTACGAGCAGTACTTC. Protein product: CASSYSPVAGLYEQYF.

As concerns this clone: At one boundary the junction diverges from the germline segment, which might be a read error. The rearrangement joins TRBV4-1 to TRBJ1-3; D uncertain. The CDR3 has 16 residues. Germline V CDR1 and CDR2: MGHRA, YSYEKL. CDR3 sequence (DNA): TGCGCCAGCAGACAAGCCCTGGGCGTCTCTGGAAACACCATATATTTT. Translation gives CASRQALGVSGNTIYF.